Detailed here is one T cell receptor (beta chain). What it binds is unknown. Authors' processing steps: ImmunoSEQ sequences covered only the junction and lacked quality scores; filtering therefore differed. The table came from immunoSEQ multiplex PCR; TCRdb's copy has only in-frame clones and leaves some out. That table furnishes V, J and clone size, whereas the DNA furnished D and trimming. This table holds approximately 470,000 clones, 78% found once. Trimming took off 5 bases at V and 0 bases at J, with 11 bases between the two ends. Germline lookup yields CDR1 SGHKS and CDR2 YYEKEE (reference sequence). CDR3 length: 14 amino acids. These data come from a study of shared clonotypes between healthy human individuals. Study conclusions and caveats: Clonotype sharing across donors was expected to vary with sequencing depth.

The sample comprised PBMCs. The TCR sequence derives from a woman aged 40 to 55 in good health. Some clones in this sample may be carry-over from other donors' samples. The gene calls are TRBV5-5 and TRBJ1-1, with D hard to call. The CDR3 sequence is CASRPREMNTEAFF. The CDR3 DNA sequence: TGTGCCAGCAGGCCTAGGGAAATGAACACTGAAGCTTTCTTT.